Listed here is a single T cell receptor (beta chain). Assay used: immunoSEQ multiplex PCR; TCRdb lists only in-frame clones, some missing. The sample includes fewer than 400,000 clones, around nine tenths of them seen just once. The sample belongs to a study of blood T cell repertoires in COVID-19. Participant reports of clinical history set cohort assignment. This clonotype was obtained from a woman between 45 and 60 years old who had recovered from COVID-19. Sequenced input: PBMCs or T cells enriched from blood (not recorded which).

Here the CDR3 DNA reads TGCAGCGTGCTAACCGCGGTAGGCTACACCTTC. Its translation: CSVLTAVGYTF. The chain employs TRBV29-1 and TRBJ1-2, with D uncertain. This CDR3 contains 11 residues. Germline values: CDR1 SQVTM, CDR2 ANQGSEA. Trimming took off 6 bases at V and 8 bases at J, with 13 bases between the two ends.